These 4 T cell receptor beta chains originate from one sample sequenced in a study of neurological immune-mediated disorders (dated by TCRdb to between 2018 and 2020). The library was prepared using 5' RACE. The instrument was an Illumina HiSeq 2500. TCRdb ran its own pipeline on the public reads, namely fastp trimming at Q25 and MiXCR clone calling, and kept in-frame beta chains. Records with the same CDR3 protein are collapsed into one entry carrying the most frequent genes and DNA. Present in this sample are 87,000 or so distinct CDR3 sequences, 3.5% of which were seen just once. The top ten hold 6% of the sample. The sequencing input was PBMCs. The receptor set was obtained from a woman younger than 30 with multiple sclerosis.

This clonotype was seen at least ten times. This chain uses TRBV12-3 or TRBV12-4 with TRBJ1-1, with D possibly TRBD1 on 5 matching bases. There are 13 residues in the CDR3. V lost 8 bases, J lost 1 base, and 11 bases lay in between. In nucleotides, the CDR3 is TGTGCCAGCGGAGGGACGGGGAACACTGAAGCTTTCTTT. Its protein is CASGGTGNTEAFF.

The V call is TRBV6-5, the J call TRBJ1-1, with D hard to call. The V and J ends lost 2 bases and 8 bases respectively, with 12 bases between them. Germline assignment: CDR1 MNHEY and CDR2 SVGAGI. This CDR3 comprises 13 residues. The CDR3 DNA follows: TGTGCCAGCAGTTACGTGGGAGGAGGGGAAGCTTTCTTT. Translated: CASSYVGGGEAFF.

The chain couples TRBV6-1 to TRBJ1-5; no clear D gene. The CDR3 is made up of 14 amino acids. The V end was cut by 4 bases, the J end by 5 bases, with 12 bases between. The germline gives CDR1 MNHNS, CDR2 SASEGT. The CDR3 bases are TGTGCCAGCAGTGGGGATTTAGCATATCAGCCCCAGCATTTT. This encodes CASSGDLAYQPQHF.

This clonotype turned up a few times. Its ends do not fully match the called genes, so a read error is possible. The chain carries TRBV12-3 or TRBV12-4 and TRBJ1-6; 8 bases map to TRBD1. The CDR3 extends over 13 amino acids. This CDR3 reads CASSLGQGTTLNF. CDR3 in DNA: TGTGCCAGCAGTTTAGGACAGGGGACAACCCTCAACTTT.